Detailed here is one T cell receptor beta chain. The sample originates from a study of blood T cell repertoires in COVID-19. Study summary: The United States, Italy and Spain supplied acute and convalescent COVID-19 samples. PBMCs, B-cell-depleted T cells, or T cells provided the cDNA or gDNA that made up the material.

The method was immunoSEQ multiplex PCR; TCRdb's version includes in-frame clones alone and lacks a portion of them. The sample has fewer than 600,000 clones; 85% to 90% are singletons. Germline V gene data show CDR1 as ENHRY and CDR2 as SYGVKD. The CDR3 has 17 amino acids. J was trimmed by 0 bases and V by 3 bases; bases with no gene match: 5. The TCR comes from a man aged 18 to 29 with COVID-19, enrolled during active disease. Specimen: peripheral blood. The rearrangement uses TRBV10-3 and TRBJ2-2, with 9 positions matching TRBD2. The CDR3 here is CAISDETSGTNTGELFF. CDR3 bases: TGTGCCATCAGTGATGAGACTAGCGGAACGAACACCGGGGAGCTGTTTTTT.